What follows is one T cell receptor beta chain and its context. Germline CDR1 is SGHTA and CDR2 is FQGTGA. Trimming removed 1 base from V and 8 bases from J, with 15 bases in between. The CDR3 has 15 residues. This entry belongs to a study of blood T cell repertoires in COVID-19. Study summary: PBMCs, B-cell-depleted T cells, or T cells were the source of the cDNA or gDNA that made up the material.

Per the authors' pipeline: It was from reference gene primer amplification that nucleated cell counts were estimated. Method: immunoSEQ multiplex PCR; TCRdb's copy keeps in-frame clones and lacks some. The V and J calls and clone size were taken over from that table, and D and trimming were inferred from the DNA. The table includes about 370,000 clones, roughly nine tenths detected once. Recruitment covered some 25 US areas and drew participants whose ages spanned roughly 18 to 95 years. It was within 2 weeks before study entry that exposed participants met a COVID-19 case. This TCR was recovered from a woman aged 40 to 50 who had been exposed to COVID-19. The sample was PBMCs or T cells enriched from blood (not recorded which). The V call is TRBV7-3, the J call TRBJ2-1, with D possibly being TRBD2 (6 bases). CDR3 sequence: CASSLMGSGGDEQFF. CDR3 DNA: TGTGCCAGCAGCTTAATGGGTAGCGGAGGGGATGAGCAGTTCTTC.